One and the same sample provided the 9 T cell receptor beta chains below, sequenced in a study of T-cell reconstitution after alpha-beta-depleted transplantation in children. A TCRbeta library incorporating unique molecular identifiers was prepared. Via MiXCR, TCRdb re-called the PCR reads, giving one row per CDR3 protein. The table records 450,000 to 550,000 distinct CDR3 sequences, about an eighth of them present only once. The material was PBMCs, mostly from graft donor cells, obtained 180 days after TCRalphabeta/CD19-depleted stem cell transplant. Receptors were obtained from a female patient between 2 and 15 years old who had a stem cell transplant for aplastic anemia, so the T cells may come from the graft donor.

This clonotype was detected a few times. The chain couples TRBV4-3 to TRBJ1-2; D perhaps matches TRBD1 (5 bases). V was cut by 1 base and J by 0 bases, with 9 bases left in between. Germline CDR1 is LGHNA and CDR2 is YSLEER. The CDR3 spans 15 residues. The CDR3 region is CASSQGAGPNYGYTF. The CDR3 DNA sequence: TGCGCCAGCAGCCAAGGGGCGGGACCTAACTATGGCTACACCTTC.

The chain joins TRBV5-1 to TRBJ2-7; 7 positions agree with TRBD1. V trimming: 3 bases; J trimming: 5 bases; junction bases outside the gene matches: 5. The CDR3 sequence is 13 residues long. CDR1 is SGHRS and CDR2 is YFSETQ in the germline V gene. CDR3 residues: CASSSGQVHEQYF. As DNA, the CDR3 is TGCGCCAGCAGCTCCGGACAGGTCCACGAGCAGTACTTC.

This clonotype was counted at least ten times. V usage is TRBV27 and J usage is TRBJ1-2; the D gene is possibly TRBD1 (6 bases). Germline CDR1 reads MNHEY; CDR2 reads SMNVEV (reference sequence). This CDR3 is built from 13 residues. V dropped 3 bases and J dropped 8 bases, with 13 bases sitting between them. The CDR3 DNA reads as TGTGCCAGCAGTTTTGGGGGGCTTGGAGGCTACACCTTC. It specifies CASSFGGLGGYTF.

The chain joins TRBV4-3 to TRBJ2-5; D gene uncertain. This CDR3 region has 14 residues. Trimming cost V 3 bases and J 5 bases, with 13 bases left between them. Per the germline V gene, CDR1 is LGHNA and CDR2 is YSLEER. The CDR3 DNA reads as TGCGCCAGCAGCCACACTGCCGGGCGGGAGACCCAGTACTTC. As protein: CASSHTAGRETQYF.

The gene calls are TRBV4-2 and TRBJ2-7; possible D gene TRBD2, 5 bases. The CDR3 is 16 amino acids. The germline V gene encodes CDR1 LGHNA and CDR2 YNFKEQ. V lost 1 base and J lost 2, with 15 bases in between. The CDR3 sequence: CASSQAAPGSPYEQYF. The CDR3 DNA reads as TGTGCCAGCAGCCAAGCGGCCCCGGGGAGCCCCTACGAGCAGTACTTC.

The chain couples TRBV7-2 to TRBJ1-5; TRBD1 agrees at 9 bases. Trimming cost V 1 base and J 7 bases; bases outside gene matches: 8. The V gene's germline CDR1 is SGHTA and CDR2 FQGNSA. This CDR3 contains 16 residues. The CDR3 reads CASSLGPGQGGQPQHF. The CDR3 DNA is TGTGCCAGCAGCTTAGGCCCGGGACAGGGTGGACAGCCCCAGCATTTT. Filled out from reference TRBV7-2 and TRBJ1-5, the complete variable domain reads GAGVSQSPSNKVTEKGKDVELRCDPISGHTALYWYRQSLGQGLEFLIYFQGNSAPDKSGLPSDRFSAERTGGSVSTLTIQRTQQEDSAVYLCASSLGPGQGGQPQHFGDGTRLSIL.

The chain couples TRBV6-1 to TRBJ2-3; 14 bases map to TRBD2. This CDR3 comprises 17 residues. CDR1 and CDR2 from the germline V gene are MNHNS and SASEGT. V shed 7 bases, J shed 4 bases, and the junction held 10 bases outside the gene matches. CDR3 DNA sequence: TGTGCCAGCACCGGGACTAGCGGGAGTTTAGGCGCAGATACGCAGTATTTT. Translation: CASTGTSGSLGADTQYF.

In its sample, this clonotype was seen many times. The chain couples TRBV5-1 to TRBJ2-3; 15 bases are a match to TRBD2. The germline V gene encodes CDR1 SGHRS and CDR2 YFSETQ. J was trimmed by 5 bases and V by 3 bases; bases with no gene match: 1. The CDR3 is 15 residues long. The CDR3 region is CASSWGLAGGDTQYF. Written as DNA, the CDR3 is TGCGCCAGCAGCTGGGGACTAGCGGGAGGAGATACGCAGTATTTT.

This rearrangement joins TRBV14 to TRBJ2-1; weak D call: TRBD2 (6 bases). The germline V gene encodes CDR1 SGHDN and CDR2 FVKESK. The CDR3 covers 12 residues. The V end lost 3 bases, the J end lost 7 bases, and 7 bases lay between the germline ends. In DNA form, the CDR3 reads TGTGCCAGCAGCCACGGAGGGAATGAGCAGTTCTTC. This encodes CASSHGGNEQFF.